The 3 T cell receptor beta chains listed next were all sequenced from one sample in a study of blood T cell repertoires in COVID-19. Libraries were prepared by immunoSEQ multiplex PCR; TCRdb keeps only in-frame clonotypes and omits some of them. The sample records about 140,000 clones, around nine tenths being singletons. Sequenced sample: peripheral blood. The receptor source for this set is a woman in her thirties or forties with acute or convalescent COVID-19.

V gene TRBV28 combines with J gene TRBJ1-2; D remains ambiguous. The CDR3 is 14 residues long. CDR1 is MDHEN, CDR2 SYDVKM, per germline. Trimming removed 2 bases from V and 5 bases from J, with 12 bases in between. CDR3: CASSLPLGLYGYTF. In nucleotides, the CDR3 is TGTGCCAGCAGTTTACCCCTCGGGTTATATGGCTACACCTTC.

The chain recombines TRBV19 with TRBJ2-2, with TRBD2 as a possible D gene (5 bases). Per the germline V gene, CDR1 is LNHDA and CDR2 is SQIVND (reference sequence). The CDR3 is made up of 14 amino acids. V shed 3 bases and J shed 4 bases, with 9 bases lying between them. This chain's CDR3 is CASSIGEITGELFF. DNA for the CDR3: TGTGCCAGTAGTATTGGGGAGATCACCGGGGAGCTGTTTTTT.

This clone has more than one count but fewer than ten. The genes are TRBV9 and TRBJ2-7; 8 bases are shared with TRBD1. This CDR3 comprises 16 residues. Germline loops: CDR1 SGDLS, CDR2 YYNGEE. V lost 3 bases and J lost 2; bases outside the gene matches: 10. The CDR3 DNA sequence: TGTGCCAGCAGCGCCGATCCGCAGGGGGCCCCCTACGAGCAGTACTTC. Translation: CASSADPQGAPYEQYF. Based on the CDR3 plus reference TRBV9 and TRBJ2-7, the full variable domain is DSGVTQTPKHLITATGQRVTLRCSPRSGDLSVYWYQQSLDQGLQFLIQYYNGEERAKGNILERFSAQQFPDLHSELNLSSLELGDSALYFCASSADPQGAPYEQYFGPGTRLTVT.